This T cell receptor beta chain comes out of a study of cytomegalovirus exposure and HLA in healthy donors. Study conclusions and caveats: Sequencing depth across donors, presence/absence analyses assumed, was roughly uniform. Some V segments, including TRBV6-2 and TRBV6-3, were excluded as indistinguishable.

From germline, CDR1 is MNHNS and CDR2 SASEGT. Trimming pared 4 bases from V and 5 bases from J, leaving 15 bases between. The CDR3 is made up of 15 amino acids. Primers included in the PCR were 60 Vbeta and 13 Jbeta primers. The method was immunoSEQ multiplex PCR; TCRdb's version includes in-frame clones alone and lacks a portion of them. Of around 100,000 clones listed, around 86% are singletons. As to this clone: What it binds is unknown.

Sequencing used PBMCs. This clonotype was sampled from a woman in her 70s in good health and CMV-seropositive. V and J are TRBV6-1 and TRBJ1-5; D is uncertain. CDR3 nucleotide sequence: TGTGCCAGCAGTGTCCGGCAGGTTGATTATCAGCCCCAGCATTTT. Translated: CASSVRQVDYQPQHF.